The 5 T cell receptor beta chains below come from one sample, sequenced in a study of beta chain features in type 1 diabetes. What these receptors recognize is not known. General observations from the study: When Type 1 diabetes patients were examined, their TCRB CDR3s proved moderately but significantly shorter in all four CD4+ subsets.

Investigators reverse transcribed all isolated RNA, so they sequenced expressed TCRB transcripts. Measured with immunoSEQ multiplex PCR; TCRdb has only the in-frame clones, and not every one. The sample lists a few hundred thousand clones, 8.5% to 10% occurring once. The material sequenced was central memory CD4+ T cells from blood. These receptors all stem from a man aged 25-45 years with type 1 diabetes.

In this sample, this clone turned up a few times. The chain combines TRBV5-8 with TRBJ2-7; 7 bases are a match to TRBD1. Germline CDR1 reads SGHTS; CDR2 reads YDEGEE. V trimming: 4 bases; J trimming: 10 bases; junction bases outside the gene matches: 11. This CDR3 contains 13 residues. This CDR3 is CASSLTTGALQYF. The CDR3 DNA is TGTGCCAGCAGCCTTACAACAGGGGCCCTTCAGTACTTC.

This clone was seen more than once but under ten times. The CDR3 DNA is TGTGCCAGCAGGGGACAGGGCCCCGTCGGCAATGAGCAGTTCTTC. Its protein product is CASRGQGPVGNEQFF. V and J are TRBV6-1 and TRBJ2-1; TRBD1 matches 9 bases. Germline CDR1 reads MNHNS; CDR2 reads SASEGT. After removal of 6 bases from V and 6 bases from J, the junction contained 9 bases not matched to a gene. This CDR3 has 15 amino acids.

The V gene is TRBV5-1, the J gene TRBJ2-3, with TRBD1 matching over 7 bases. The V segment lost 8 bases and the J segment 3 bases; nucleotides outside the gene matches: 12. The CDR3 covers 15 residues. Germline CDR1 SGHRS, CDR2 YFSETQ. The CDR3 spells CASHPPGQPTDTQYF. The DNA of the CDR3 is TGCGCCAGTCACCCTCCGGGACAGCCTACAGATACGCAGTATTTT.

The CDR3 coding sequence is TGTGCCAGCAGCATATCCGGGACACCCTACGAGCAGTACTTC. This translates into CASSISGTPYEQYF. The chain carries TRBV5-4 and TRBJ2-7, with D possibly being TRBD1 (6 bases). Germline CDR1 and CDR2: SGHNT and YYREEE (reference sequence). The CDR3 totals 14 residues. The germline V and J ends were trimmed by 4 bases and 2 bases, with 13 bases remaining between them.

This clone showed up just a few times. The V and J genes are TRBV18 and TRBJ2-7; tentatively, D is TRBD1 (5 bases). Germline V gene data show CDR1 as KGHSH and CDR2 as LQKENI. This CDR3 has 13 amino acids. V lost 2 bases and J 5 bases, leaving 10 bases between the germline ends. Here the CDR3 DNA reads TGTGCCAGCTCACCATTGCAGGGCGACGAGCAGTACTTC. It codes for CASSPLQGDEQYF.